The T cell receptor (beta chain) described here comes from a study of cytomegalovirus exposure and HLA in healthy donors. Overall study findings and caveats: Clonal expansion, a later analysis showed, was greater in HLA-associated TCR beta chains than in equally common others. Confirmation was obtained in vitro that a few CMV-associated chains are specific for CMV antigens. Available immune exposure information covered CMV serostatus only.

This clone was recorded only once. Its matching antigen is unknown. V lost 1 base and J lost 3; bases outside the gene matches: 3. CDR1 and CDR2 from the germline V gene are SEHNR and FQNEAQ (reference sequence). The CDR3 sequence is 16 residues long. In the PCR, 60 Vbeta and 13 Jbeta primers were used. Sequenced by immunoSEQ multiplex PCR; TCRdb stores in-frame clones only, minus some. The sample has around 200,000 clones; almost 85% are singletons. Sequenced sample: PBMCs. The chain uses TRBV7-9 and TRBJ2-1, with TRBD2 matching 10 bases. The clonotype originates from a woman aged 40 to 49 in good health and CMV-seronegative. The CDR3 DNA reads as TGTGCCAGCAGCTTAGTACTAGCGGGGCTCTACAATGAGCAGTTCTTC. Translating it yields CASSLVLAGLYNEQFF.